This T cell receptor (beta chain) is from a study of naive and memory T cell subsets. Overall study findings and caveats: Possibly reflecting memory cells re-expressing CD45RA, a few larger clonotypes occurred in naive repertoires, especially CD8.

There are 13 residues in the CDR3. Per the germline V gene, CDR1 is DFQATT and CDR2 is SNEGSKA (reference sequence). V gave up 5 bases and J gave up 0 bases, with 11 bases separating them. An equimolar mix of two oligonucleotides served as the beta constant-region primer for TRBC1 and TRBC2. Nested alpha and beta constant-region primers with the SP2 primer drove four PCR rounds on ligated cDNA. Using its own MiXCR run on the UMI-ligation and nested PCR reads, TCRdb lists one record per CDR3 protein. Counted here are roughly 150,000 distinct CDR3 sequences, roughly a fifth occurring once; the ten biggest clones make up about 0.6%. A few counts support this clonotype. No antigen is known for it.

Sequenced input: naive CD8+ T cells from blood. This TCR derives from a human donor in good health. The rearrangement joins TRBV20-1 to TRBJ2-7; D gene ambiguous. The CDR3 bases are TGCAGTGCTCGCCCCTCAGACTCCTACGAGCAGTACTTC. It is translated as CSARPSDSYEQYF.